This TCR beta chain was retrieved from a study of blood T cell repertoires in COVID-19. Repertoires were generated with immunoSEQ multiplex PCR, while TCRdb's copy carries only in-frame clones and drops some. The data contain hundreds of thousands of clones, about 90% of them singletons. This CDR3 spans 14 amino acids. Germline CDR1 and CDR2: SGHNT and YENEEA. V was cut by 4 bases and J by 6 bases, with 13 bases left in between. This clone has more than one count but fewer than ten. V and J are TRBV11-3 and TRBJ1-5, with D tentatively TRBD1 (6 bases). The receptor's source is a man aged 18 to 30 with active or convalescent COVID-19. The sequencing sample was made of peripheral blood. CDR3 sequence: CASSSYRALQPQHF. In DNA, the CDR3 is TGTGCCAGCAGCTCGTACAGGGCACTTCAGCCCCAGCATTTT.